These 9 T cell receptor beta chains came from one sample sequenced in a study of blood T cell repertoires in COVID-19. Method: immunoSEQ multiplex PCR; TCRdb's copy keeps in-frame clones and lacks some. This sample carries approximately 90,000 clones, less than 90% of them seen once, and the ten largest clones take 1.2%. The source material was peripheral blood. Every receptor here comes from an elderly man with active or convalescent COVID-19.

V and J are TRBV9 and TRBJ1-6; TRBD1 might be the D (5 bases). V lost 2 bases, J lost 8 bases, and 14 bases lay in between. This CDR3 has 15 residues. CDR1 and CDR2 (germline): SGDLS, YYNGEE. CDR3 protein: CASSVSQGKDSPLHF. DNA of the CDR3: TGTGCCAGCAGCGTCTCCCAGGGAAAGGATTCACCCCTCCACTTT.

The chain is built from TRBV2 and TRBJ1-2, with 9 nucleotides matching TRBD1. V was clipped by 5 bases and J by 5 bases; unmatched bases: 9. The CDR3 is 15 amino acids. In germline, CDR1 is SNHLY, CDR2 FYNNEI. In DNA, the CDR3 is TGTGCCAGCAGTCGAGGTGACAGGGGGGGGTATGGCTACACCTTC. Its protein is CASSRGDRGGYGYTF.

The rearrangement uses TRBV3-1 (or the pseudogene TRBV3-2) and TRBJ1-1; D remains unclear. V lost 1 base and J 5 bases, leaving 5 bases between the germline ends. The CDR3 has 12 residues. Germline values: CDR1 LGHDT, CDR2 YNNKEL (reference sequence). CDR3 sequence: CASSQAGTEAFF. Here the CDR3 DNA reads TGTGCCAGCAGCCAAGCGGGGACTGAAGCTTTCTTT.

V usage is TRBV18 and J usage is TRBJ2-5, with D hard to call. The CDR3 sequence is 13 residues long. V lost 7 bases and J 0 bases, leaving 9 bases between the germline ends. The germline CDR1 and CDR2 sequences are KGHSH and LQKENI. As DNA, the CDR3 is TGTGCCAGCTTGTTACAGTACCAAGAGACCCAGTACTTC. This encodes CASLLQYQETQYF.

The chain is built from TRBV30 and TRBJ2-7, with D perhaps matching TRBD2 (5 bases). The germline V and J ends were trimmed by 0 bases and 2 bases, with 11 bases remaining between them. The CDR3 sequence is 14 residues long. The germline V gene has CDR1 GTSNPN and CDR2 SVGIG (reference sequence). The CDR3 DNA reads as TGTGCCTGGAGTGTAGTACTAGACACCTACGAGCAGTACTTC. Its translation: CAWSVVLDTYEQYF.

This clone appeared once. The chain couples TRBV14 to TRBJ2-7; TRBD2 aligns across 8 bases. The CDR3 is 15 residues long. The V gene end was trimmed by 4 bases and the J gene end by 2 bases; junction bases not matched to a gene: 7. Germline loops: CDR1 SGHDN, CDR2 FVKESK. CDR3 coding DNA: TGTGCCAGCAGCCCCTTAGCGGGGCGGGCCTACGAGCAGTACTTC. Encoded protein: CASSPLAGRAYEQYF.

V usage is TRBV2 and J usage is TRBJ1-5; no firm D call. Germline V gene data show CDR1 as SNHLY and CDR2 as FYNNEI. There are 15 residues in the CDR3. Trimming took off 1 base at V and 3 bases at J, with 10 bases between the two ends. For the CDR3, the DNA is TGTGCCAGCAGTGAAGGTCGGGGAAACAATCAGCCCCAGCATTTT. Translating gives CASSEGRGNNQPQHF.

The chain uses TRBV5-1 and TRBJ2-5, with D perhaps matching TRBD2 (5 bases). Germline CDR1 is SGHRS and CDR2 is YFSETQ. The CDR3 extends over 15 amino acids. V was shortened by 4 bases and J by 5 bases, with 18 bases between the two germline ends. DNA of the CDR3: TGCGCCAGCAGCCCGGTAAGCGGCCCGGGGGAGACCCAGTACTTC. As protein: CASSPVSGPGETQYF. The full variable domain, rest sourced from reference TRBV5-1 and TRBJ2-5, is KAGVTQTPRYLIKTRGQQVTLSCSPISGHRSVSWYQQTPGQGLQFLFEYFSETQRNKGNFPGRFSGRQFSNSRSEMNVSTLELGDSALYLCASSPVSGPGETQYFGPGTRLLVL.

J is TRBJ2-7 and V is TRBV29-1, with D possibly matching TRBD2 (6 bases). The CDR3 covers 15 residues. V lost 7 bases to trimming and J lost 2 bases, with 21 bases between them. Germline CDR1 SQVTM, CDR2 ANQGSEA. The CDR3 DNA sequence: TGCAGCGGTGGACAAGGGAGGACCCAACCCTACGAGCAGTACTTC. Translating gives CSGGQGRTQPYEQYF.